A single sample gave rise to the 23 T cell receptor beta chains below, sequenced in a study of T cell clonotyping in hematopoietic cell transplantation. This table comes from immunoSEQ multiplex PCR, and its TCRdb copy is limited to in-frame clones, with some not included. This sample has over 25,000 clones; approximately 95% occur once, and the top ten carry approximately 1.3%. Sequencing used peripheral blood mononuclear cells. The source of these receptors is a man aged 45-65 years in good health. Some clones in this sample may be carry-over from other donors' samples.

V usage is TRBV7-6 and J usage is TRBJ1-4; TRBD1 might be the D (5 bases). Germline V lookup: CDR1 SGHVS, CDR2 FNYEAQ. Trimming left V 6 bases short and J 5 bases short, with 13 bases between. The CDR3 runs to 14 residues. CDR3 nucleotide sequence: TGTGCCAGCAGGGGGACCCTAAACAATGAAAAACTGTTTTTT. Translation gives CASRGTLNNEKLFF.

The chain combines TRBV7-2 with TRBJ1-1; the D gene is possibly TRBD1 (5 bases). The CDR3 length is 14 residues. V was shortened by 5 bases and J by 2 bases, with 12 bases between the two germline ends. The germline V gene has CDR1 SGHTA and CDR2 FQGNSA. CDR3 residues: CASSARQLNTEAFF. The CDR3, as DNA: TGTGCCAGCAGCGCCAGACAGCTCAACACTGAAGCTTTCTTT.

CDR3 in DNA: TGTGCCTGGAGTCGGCGGGGATCAGATACGCAGTATTTT. Translated, it gives CAWSRRGSDTQYF. The rearrangement joins TRBV30 to TRBJ2-3; D may be TRBD2 (6 bases). The germline V gene encodes CDR1 GTSNPN and CDR2 SVGIG (reference sequence). The CDR3 sequence is 13 residues long. V shed 2 bases and J shed 4 bases, with 10 bases lying between them.

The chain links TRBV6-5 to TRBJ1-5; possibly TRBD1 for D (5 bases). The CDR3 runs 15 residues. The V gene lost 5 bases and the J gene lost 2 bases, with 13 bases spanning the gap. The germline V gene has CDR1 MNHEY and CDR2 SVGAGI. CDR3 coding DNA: TGTGCCAGCAGTCCAGGGCCTCTTCGCAATCAGCCCCAGCATTTT. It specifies CASSPGPLRNQPQHF.

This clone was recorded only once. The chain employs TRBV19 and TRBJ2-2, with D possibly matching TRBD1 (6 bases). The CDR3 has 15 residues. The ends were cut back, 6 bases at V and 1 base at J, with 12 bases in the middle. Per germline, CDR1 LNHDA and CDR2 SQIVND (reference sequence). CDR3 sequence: CASSGQIMNTGELFF. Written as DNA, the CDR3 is TGTGCCAGTAGCGGACAGATCATGAACACCGGGGAGCTGTTTTTT. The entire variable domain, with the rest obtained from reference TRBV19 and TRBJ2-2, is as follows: DGGITQSPKYLFRKEGQNVTLSCEQNLNHDAMYWYRQDPGQGLRLIYYSQIVNDFQKGDIAEGYSVSREKKESFPLTVTSAQKNPTAFYLCASSGQIMNTGELFFGEGSRLTVL.

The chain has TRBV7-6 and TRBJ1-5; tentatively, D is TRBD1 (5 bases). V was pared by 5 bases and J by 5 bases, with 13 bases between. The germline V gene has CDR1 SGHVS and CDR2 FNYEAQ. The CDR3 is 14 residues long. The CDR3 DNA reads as TGTGCCAGCAGCGGGGGGAGAGGGGATCAGCCCCAGCATTTT. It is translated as CASSGGRGDQPQHF. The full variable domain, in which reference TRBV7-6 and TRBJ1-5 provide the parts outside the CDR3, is GAGVSQSPRYKVTKRGQDVALRCDPISGHVSLYWYRQALGQGPEFLTYFNYEAQQDKSGLPNDRFSAERPEGSISTLTIQRTEQRDSAMYRCASSGGRGDQPQHFGDGTRLSIL.

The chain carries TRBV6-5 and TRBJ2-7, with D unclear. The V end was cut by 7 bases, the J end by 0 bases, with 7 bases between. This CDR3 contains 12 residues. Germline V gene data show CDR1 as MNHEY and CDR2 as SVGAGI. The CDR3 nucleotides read TGTGCCAGCAAAGCTAGCTCCTACGAGCAGTACTTC. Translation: CASKASSYEQYF.

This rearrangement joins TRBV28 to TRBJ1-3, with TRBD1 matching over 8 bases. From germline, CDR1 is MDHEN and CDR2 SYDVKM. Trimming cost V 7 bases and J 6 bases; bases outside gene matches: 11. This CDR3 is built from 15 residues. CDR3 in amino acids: CASTPGSGGANTIYF. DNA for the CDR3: TGTGCCAGCACCCCGGGGTCAGGGGGCGCAAACACCATATATTTT.

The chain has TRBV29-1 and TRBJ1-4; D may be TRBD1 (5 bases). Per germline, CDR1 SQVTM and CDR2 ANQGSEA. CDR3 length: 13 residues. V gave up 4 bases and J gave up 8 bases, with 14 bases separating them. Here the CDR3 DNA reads TGCAGCGTTGTGTCGACAGTCAGCGAAAAACTGTTTTTT. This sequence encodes CSVVSTVSEKLFF.

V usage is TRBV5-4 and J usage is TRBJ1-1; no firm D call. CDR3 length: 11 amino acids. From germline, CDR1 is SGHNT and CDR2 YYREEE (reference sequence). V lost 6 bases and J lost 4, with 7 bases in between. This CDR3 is CASTDGTEAFF. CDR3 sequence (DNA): TGTGCCAGCACGGACGGCACTGAAGCTTTCTTT. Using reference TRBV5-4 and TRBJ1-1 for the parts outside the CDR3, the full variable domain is ETGVTQSPTHLIKTRGQQVTLRCSSQSGHNTVSWYQQALGQGPQFIFQYYREEENGRGNFPPRFSGLQFPNYSSELNVNALELDDSALYLCASTDGTEAFFGQGTRLTVV.

CDR3 bases: TGTGCCAGCAGGGCGGACAGGGGATTTAATTCACCCCTCCACTTT. Translating it yields CASRADRGFNSPLHF. The chain recombines TRBV2 with TRBJ1-6, with 9 nucleotides matching TRBD1. Germline lookup yields CDR1 SNHLY and CDR2 FYNNEI. J gave up 6 bases and V 6 bases, and 6 bases lay outside the gene matches. This CDR3 has 15 amino acids.

CDR3 sequence (DNA): TGTGCCAGCAGCTTAGTGGGCGGGGGGGCGGATACGCAGTATTTT. Translation: CASSLVGGGADTQYF. The J gene is TRBJ2-3, the V gene TRBV7-3; TRBD2 matches 9 bases. The V gene's germline CDR1 is SGHTA and CDR2 FQGTGA. The CDR3 loop spans 15 amino acids. Trimming took 2 bases from V and 6 from J; bases not matched to a gene: 6.

CDR3 protein: CASSPGGGTGELFF. DNA of the CDR3: TGCGCCAGCAGCCCAGGGGGAGGGACCGGGGAGCTGTTTTTT. The V call is TRBV5-1, the J call TRBJ2-2; D possibly matches TRBD1 or TRBD2 (7 bases each). The germline V gene encodes CDR1 SGHRS and CDR2 YFSETQ. The CDR3 contains 14 residues. V lost 4 bases, J lost 5 bases, and 12 bases lay in between.

The CDR3 region has the DNA TGTGCCAGCAGATCGACAGGGGGCGAGGATGAAGCTTTCTTT. Protein: CASRSTGGEDEAFF. The genes are TRBV5-6 and TRBJ1-1; 10 bases map to TRBD1. CDR3 length: 14 residues. Germline CDR1 SGHDT, CDR2 YYEEEE. Losses at the gene ends were 5 bases for V and 7 bases for J; bases not matched to a gene: 8.

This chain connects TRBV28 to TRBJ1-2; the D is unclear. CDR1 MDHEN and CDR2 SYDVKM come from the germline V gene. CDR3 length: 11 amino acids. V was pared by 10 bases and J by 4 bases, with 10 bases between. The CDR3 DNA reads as TGTGCCACTCAGCCCGTCTATGGCTACACCTTC. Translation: CATQPVYGYTF.

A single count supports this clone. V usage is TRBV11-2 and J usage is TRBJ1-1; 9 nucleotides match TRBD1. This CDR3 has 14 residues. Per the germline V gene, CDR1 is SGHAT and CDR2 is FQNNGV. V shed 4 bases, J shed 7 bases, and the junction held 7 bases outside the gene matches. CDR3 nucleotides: TGTGCCAGCAGCTCCAGCCGACAGGGGGGTGAAGCTTTCTTT. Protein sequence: CASSSSRQGGEAFF.

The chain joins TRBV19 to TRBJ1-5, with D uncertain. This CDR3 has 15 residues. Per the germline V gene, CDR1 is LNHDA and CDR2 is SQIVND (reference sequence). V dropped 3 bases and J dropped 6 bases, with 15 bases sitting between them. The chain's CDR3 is CASSIPMDTGQPQHF. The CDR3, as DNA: TGTGCCAGTAGTATTCCCATGGATACGGGTCAGCCCCAGCATTTT.

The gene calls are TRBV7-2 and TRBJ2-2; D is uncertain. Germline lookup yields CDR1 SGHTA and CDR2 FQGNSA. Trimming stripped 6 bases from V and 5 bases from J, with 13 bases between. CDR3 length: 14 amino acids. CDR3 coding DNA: TGTGCCAGCAGTCCAAGCCCGTATACCGGGGAGCTGTTTTTT. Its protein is CASSPSPYTGELFF.

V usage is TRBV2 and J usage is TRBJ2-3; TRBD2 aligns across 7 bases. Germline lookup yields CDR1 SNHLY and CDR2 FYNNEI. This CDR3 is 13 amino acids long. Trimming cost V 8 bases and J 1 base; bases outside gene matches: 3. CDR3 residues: CASGRGGTDTQYF. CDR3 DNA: TGTGCCAGCGGTCGGGGGGGCACAGATACGCAGTATTTT.

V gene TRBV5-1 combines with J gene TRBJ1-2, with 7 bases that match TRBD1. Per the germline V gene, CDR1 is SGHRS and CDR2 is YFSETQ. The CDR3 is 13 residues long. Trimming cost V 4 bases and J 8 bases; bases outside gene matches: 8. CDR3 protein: CASSPGQAEGYTF. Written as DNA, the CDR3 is TGCGCCAGCAGCCCCGGACAGGCCGAGGGCTACACCTTC.

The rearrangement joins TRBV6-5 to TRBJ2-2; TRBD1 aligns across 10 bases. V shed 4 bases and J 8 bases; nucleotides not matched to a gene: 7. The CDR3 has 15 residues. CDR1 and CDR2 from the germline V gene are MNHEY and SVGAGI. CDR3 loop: CASSWGQGWTGELFF. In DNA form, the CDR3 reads TGTGCCAGCAGTTGGGGACAGGGGTGGACAGGGGAGCTGTTTTTT.

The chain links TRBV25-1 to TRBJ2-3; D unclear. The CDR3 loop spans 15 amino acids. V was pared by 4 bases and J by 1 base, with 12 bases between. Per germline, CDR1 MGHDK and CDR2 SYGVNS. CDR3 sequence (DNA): TGTGCCAGCAGTGTTCCCGGGTACGGCACAGATACGCAGTATTTT. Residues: CASSVPGYGTDTQYF. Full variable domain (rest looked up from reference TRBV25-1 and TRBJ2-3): EADIYQTPRYLVIGTGKKITLECSQTMGHDKMYWYQQDPGMELHLIHYSYGVNSTEKGDLSSESTVSRIRTEHFPLTLESARPSHTSQYLCASSVPGYGTDTQYFGPGTRLTVL.

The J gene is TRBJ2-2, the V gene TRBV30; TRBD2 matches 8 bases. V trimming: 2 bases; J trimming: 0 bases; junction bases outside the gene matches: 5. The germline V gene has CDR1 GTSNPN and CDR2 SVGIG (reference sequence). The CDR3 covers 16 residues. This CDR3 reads CAWSSGGAANTGELFF. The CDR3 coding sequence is TGTGCCTGGAGTAGCGGGGGAGCCGCGAACACCGGGGAGCTGTTTTTT. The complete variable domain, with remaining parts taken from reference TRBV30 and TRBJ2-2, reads SQTIHQWPATLVQPVGSPLSLECTVEGTSNPNLYWYRQAAGRGLQLLFYSVGIGQISSEVPQNLSASRPQDRQFILSSKKLLLSDSGFYLCAWSSGGAANTGELFFGEGSRLTVL.